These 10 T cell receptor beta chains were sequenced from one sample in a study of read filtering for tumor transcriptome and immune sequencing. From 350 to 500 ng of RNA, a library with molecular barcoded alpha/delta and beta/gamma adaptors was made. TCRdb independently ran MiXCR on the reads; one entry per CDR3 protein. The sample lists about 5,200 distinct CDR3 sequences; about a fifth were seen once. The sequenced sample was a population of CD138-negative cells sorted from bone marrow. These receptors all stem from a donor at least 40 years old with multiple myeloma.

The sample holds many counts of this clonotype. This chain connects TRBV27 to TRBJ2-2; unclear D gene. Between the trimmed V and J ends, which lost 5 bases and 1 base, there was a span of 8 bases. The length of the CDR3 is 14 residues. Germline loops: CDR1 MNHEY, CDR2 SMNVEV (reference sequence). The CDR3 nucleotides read TGTGCCAGCAGTCGGAATGGGAACACCGGGGAGCTGTTTTTT. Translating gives CASSRNGNTGELFF.

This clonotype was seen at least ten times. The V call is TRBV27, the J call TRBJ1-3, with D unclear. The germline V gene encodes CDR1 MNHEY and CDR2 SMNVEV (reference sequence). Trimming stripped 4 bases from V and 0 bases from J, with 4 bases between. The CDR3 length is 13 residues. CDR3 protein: CASSWGSGNTIYF. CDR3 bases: TGTGCCAGCAGTTGGGGCTCTGGAAACACCATATATTTT.

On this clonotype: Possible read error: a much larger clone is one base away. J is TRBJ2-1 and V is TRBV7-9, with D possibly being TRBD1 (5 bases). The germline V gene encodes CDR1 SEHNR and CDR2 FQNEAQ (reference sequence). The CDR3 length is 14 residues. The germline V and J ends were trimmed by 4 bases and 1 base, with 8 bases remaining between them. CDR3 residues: CASSWGASYNEQFF. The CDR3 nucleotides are TGTGCCAGCAGCTGGGGCGCATCCTACAATGAGCAGTTCTTC.

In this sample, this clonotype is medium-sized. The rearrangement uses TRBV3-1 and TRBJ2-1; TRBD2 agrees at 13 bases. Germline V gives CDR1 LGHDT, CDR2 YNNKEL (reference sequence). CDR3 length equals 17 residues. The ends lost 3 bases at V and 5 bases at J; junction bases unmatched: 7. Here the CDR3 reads CASSQRTSGRRDNEQFF. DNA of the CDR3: TGTGCCAGCAGCCAGCGGACTAGCGGGAGACGGGACAATGAGCAGTTCTTC.

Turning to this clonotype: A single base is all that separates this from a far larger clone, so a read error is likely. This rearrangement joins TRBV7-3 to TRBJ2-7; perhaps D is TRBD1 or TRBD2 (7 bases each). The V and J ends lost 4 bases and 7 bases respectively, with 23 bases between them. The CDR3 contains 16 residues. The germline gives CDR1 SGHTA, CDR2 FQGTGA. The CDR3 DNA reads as TGTGCCAGCAGCTCAGCAGGGGGGGGCTCCTACAATGAGCAGTACTTC. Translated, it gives CASSSAGGGSYNEQYF.

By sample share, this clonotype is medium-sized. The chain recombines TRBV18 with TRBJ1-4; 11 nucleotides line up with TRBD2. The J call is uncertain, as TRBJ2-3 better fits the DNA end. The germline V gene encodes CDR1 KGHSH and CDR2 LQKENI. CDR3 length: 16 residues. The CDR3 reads CASSPPSLAGGGTQYF. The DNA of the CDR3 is TGTGCCAGCTCACCACCTTCTCTAGCGGGAGGTGGTACGCAGTATTTT.

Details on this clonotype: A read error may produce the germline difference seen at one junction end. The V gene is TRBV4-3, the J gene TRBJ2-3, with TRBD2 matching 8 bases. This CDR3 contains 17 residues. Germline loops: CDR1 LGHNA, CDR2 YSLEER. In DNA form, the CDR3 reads TGCGCCAGCAGCCAAGATCGGTTAGCGGGGTCCAAAAATACGCTGTATTTT. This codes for CASSQDRLAGSKNTLYF.

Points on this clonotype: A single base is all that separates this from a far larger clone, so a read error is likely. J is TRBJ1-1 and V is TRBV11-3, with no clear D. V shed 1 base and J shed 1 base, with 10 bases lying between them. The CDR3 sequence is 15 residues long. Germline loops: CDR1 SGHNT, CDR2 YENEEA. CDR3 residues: CASSLAFVPNTEAFF. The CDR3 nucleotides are TGTGCCAGCAGCTTAGCGTTCGTACCGAACACTGAAGCTTTCTTT.

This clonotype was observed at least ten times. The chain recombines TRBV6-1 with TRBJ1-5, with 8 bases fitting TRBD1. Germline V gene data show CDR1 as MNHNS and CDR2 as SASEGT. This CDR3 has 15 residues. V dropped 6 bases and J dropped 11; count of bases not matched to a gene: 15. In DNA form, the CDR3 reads TGTGCCAGCAGCTCCCTAAGGACAGGGAGAAAGTCCCAGCATTTT. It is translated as CASSSLRTGRKSQHF.

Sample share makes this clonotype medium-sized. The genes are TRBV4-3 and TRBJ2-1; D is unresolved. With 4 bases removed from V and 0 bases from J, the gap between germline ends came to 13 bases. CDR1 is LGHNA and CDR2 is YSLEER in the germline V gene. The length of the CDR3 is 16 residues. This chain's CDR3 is CASSPRLDSSYNEQFF. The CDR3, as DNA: TGCGCCAGCAGCCCCCGACTCGATAGCTCCTACAATGAGCAGTTCTTC.